These T cell receptor beta chains were read from a single sample in a study of blood T cell repertoires in COVID-19. Generated by immunoSEQ multiplex PCR, the TCRdb table keeps only in-frame clones and is missing some. Among about 250,000 clones listed, roughly nine tenths were seen once. Specimen: peripheral blood. The receptors were sampled from a man younger than 35 with active or convalescent COVID-19. CDR3s include the opening cysteine and the closing phenylalanine or tryptophan. D genes are given only for firm matches. Size is omitted from some rows. Given values are once, few, many or a class for expanded clones.

D gene	J gene	clone size	V gene	CDR3 length	CDR3 protein	CDR3 DNA
.	TRBJ1-6	.	TRBV2	15	CASSESSGFNSPLHF	TGTGCCAGCAGTGAATCGTCAGGGTTTAATTCACCCCTCCACTTT
.	TRBJ1-1	few	TRBV3-1/TRBV3-2	14	CASSLGLLNTEAFF	TGTGCCAGCAGCCTGGGACTCTTGAACACTGAAGCTTTCTTT
.	TRBJ2-7	.	TRBV15	15	CATSRVEVGSYEQYF	TGTGCCACCAGCAGAGTGGAGGTCGGCTCCTACGAGCAGTACTTC
.	TRBJ1-4	.	TRBV7-9	14	CASSLAGGGEKLFF	TGTGCCAGCAGCCTTGCGGGGGGCGGTGAAAAACTGTTTTTT
TRBD1	TRBJ1-5	.	TRBV27	14	CASSLRGRNQPQHF	TGTGCCAGCAGTTTAAGGGGGCGCAATCAGCCCCAGCATTTT
.	TRBJ1-2	.	TRBV20-1	16	CSASRAGERLRYGYTF	TGCAGTGCTAGTAGGGCAGGGGAAAGGCTTAGGTATGGCTACACCTTC
.	TRBJ1-1	.	TRBV3-1/TRBV3-2	18	CASSQDRDFSGGGTEAFF	TGTGCCAGCAGCCAAGATCGAGACTTCAGTGGAGGTGGCACTGAAGCTTTCTTT
.	TRBJ1-3	.	TRBV12-5	16	CASGLPGGASGNTIYF	TGTGCTAGTGGTTTGCCCGGAGGGGCCTCTGGAAACACCATATATTTT
.	TRBJ1-5	few	TRBV7-2	14	CASSPDGGNQPQHF	TGTGCCAGCAGCCCAGACGGGGGGAATCAGCCCCAGCATTTT
.	TRBJ1-4	.	TRBV13	15	CASSSGGATNEKLFF	TGTGCCAGCAGCTCCGGGGGTGCAACTAATGAAAAACTGTTTTTT
TRBD1	TRBJ1-2	.	TRBV7-3	14	CASSTGQSDYGYTF	TGTGCCAGCAGCACGGGACAGTCAGACTATGGCTACACCTTC
.	TRBJ1-2	.	TRBV5-1	13	CASSLLQNYGYTF	TGCGCCAGCAGCTTGCTGCAGAACTATGGCTACACCTTC
TRBD1	TRBJ2-1	.	TRBV7-2	14	CASSLTGGLDEQFF	TGTGCCAGCAGCTTAACAGGGGGATTAGATGAGCAGTTCTTC
.	TRBJ2-5	.	TRBV7-2	14	CASSLLSFQETQYF	TGTGCCAGCAGCCTACTAAGTTTCCAAGAGACCCAGTACTTC
.	TRBJ1-1	.	TRBV3-1/TRBV3-2	17	CASSLGSGGPTNTEAFF	TGTGCCAGCAGCCTAGGAAGCGGGGGACCAACAAACACTGAAGCTTTCTTT
TRBD2	TRBJ2-3	few	TRBV10-3	14	CAISSTSGEHTQYF	TGTGCCATCAGTTCGACTAGCGGGGAACATACGCAGTATTTT
.	TRBJ1-6	.	TRBV11-2	13	CASSDRHNSPLHF	TGTGCCAGCAGCGACAGGCATAATTCACCCCTCCACTTT
TRBD2	TRBJ2-1	.	TRBV6-5	15	CASSYAGGVANEQFF	TGTGCCAGCAGTTACGCGGGAGGGGTAGCGAATGAGCAGTTCTTC
TRBD1	TRBJ1-2	.	TRBV29-1	14	CSVDRTGGAGGYTF	TGCAGCGTTGATCGGACAGGGGGCGCGGGAGGCTACACCTTC
TRBD1	TRBJ1-1	.	TRBV7-3	14	CASSLTGGNTEAFF	TGTGCCAGCAGCTTGACAGGGGGGAACACTGAAGCTTTCTTT
TRBD2	TRBJ2-5	.	TRBV5-1	14	CASSLRAGEETQYF	TGCGCCAGCAGCTTGAGGGCGGGGGAAGAGACCCAGTACTTC
.	TRBJ1-6	once	TRBV19	13	CASQDLRGSPLHF	TGTGCCAGCCAGGACCTTAGGGGTTCACCCCTCCACTTT
.	TRBJ1-5	once	TRBV5-1	15	CASSLGSGFNQPQHF	TGCGCCAGCAGCTTGGGTTCGGGGTTCAATCAGCCCCAGCATTTT
.	TRBJ2-5	.	TRBV28	15	CASSSQGRNQETQYF	TGTGCCAGCAGTTCACAGGGACGGAACCAAGAGACCCAGTACTTC
TRBD1	TRBJ2-1	.	TRBV27	15	CATTPAGTGINEQFF	TGTGCCACCACCCCCGCCGGGACAGGGATAAATGAGCAGTTCTTC
.	TRBJ1-4	.	TRBV15	16	CATSRDRSHPNEKLFF	TGTGCCACCAGCAGAGATCGTAGCCACCCCAATGAAAAACTGTTTTTT
TRBD1	TRBJ1-2	once	TRBV3-1/TRBV3-2	15	CASSHKEGANYGYTF	TGTGCCAGCAGTCACAAGGAGGGGGCGAACTATGGCTACACCTTC
TRBD2	TRBJ2-1	.	TRBV4-3	19	CASSPKPPGSGISYNEQFF	TGCGCCAGCAGCCCCAAACCCCCCGGGAGCGGGATCTCCTACAATGAGCAGTTCTTC
.	TRBJ1-4	.	TRBV13	12	CASSLRGEKLFF	TGTGCCAGCAGCCTACGGGGTGAAAAACTGTTTTTT
.	TRBJ2-5	.	TRBV3-1/TRBV3-2	16	CASPIIWAGSPETQYF	TGTGCCAGCCCGATTATTTGGGCAGGATCCCCAGAGACCCAGTACTTC
.	TRBJ2-7	.	TRBV11-2	14	CASRVRGAADEQYF	TGTGCCAGCAGGGTTCGGGGGGCTGCGGACGAGCAGTACTTC
.	TRBJ1-2	.	TRBV6-5	10	CATRRGGYTF	TGTGCCACCCGGAGGGGCGGCTACACCTTC
.	TRBJ1-5	.	TRBV15	15	CATSRVQYSNQPQHF	TGTGCCACCAGCAGAGTCCAGTATAGCAATCAGCCCCAGCATTTT
.	TRBJ2-2	.	TRBV11-3	18	CASSPPGLSGVDTGELFF	TGTGCCAGCAGCCCCCCAGGGTTGTCGGGAGTGGACACCGGGGAGCTGTTTTTT
TRBD2	TRBJ2-1	once	TRBV5-6	16	CASSSYSGRGYNEQFF	TGTGCCAGCAGCTCCTATAGCGGGAGAGGCTACAATGAGCAGTTCTTC
TRBD2	TRBJ2-3	.	TRBV5-1	19	CASSPSGTSGPPGTDTQYF	TGCGCCAGCAGCCCCTCAGGGACTAGCGGGCCCCCAGGCACAGATACGCAGTATTTT
TRBD1	TRBJ1-1	.	TRBV2	13	CASNDRGTAQAFF	TGTGCCAGCAACGACAGGGGTACGGCGCAAGCTTTCTTT
TRBD2	TRBJ2-1	.	TRBV19	16	CASSPTSGSWSGEQFF	TGTGCCAGTAGTCCAACTAGCGGGAGTTGGTCAGGTGAGCAGTTCTTC
TRBD1	TRBJ1-5	.	TRBV30	15	CAWSLGQGLYQPQHF	TGTGCCTGGAGTCTGGGACAGGGGCTCTATCAGCCCCAGCATTTT
TRBD1	TRBJ1-2	.	TRBV28	16	CASAYTDRGYIWGYTF	TGTGCCAGCGCTTACACTGACAGGGGGTATATTTGGGGCTACACCTTC
.	TRBJ1-2	.	TRBV5-6	14	CASSLMGPAYGYTF	TGTGCCAGCAGCTTGATGGGCCCAGCCTATGGCTACACCTTC
TRBD2	TRBJ2-7	.	TRBV6-6	15	CASSYSMLAGREQYF	TGTGCCAGCAGTTACTCGATGTTAGCGGGACGGGAGCAGTACTTC
.	TRBJ2-5	.	TRBV6-2/TRBV6-3	14	CASSPRGIQETQYF	TGTGCCAGCAGCCCCCGAGGGATCCAAGAGACCCAGTACTTC
.	TRBJ2-1	.	TRBV2	13	CASSERDLGEQFF	TGTGCCAGCAGTGAACGGGATTTGGGTGAGCAGTTCTTC
.	TRBJ1-5	.	TRBV24-1	12	CATSALNQPQHF	TGTGCCACCAGTGCCTTAAATCAGCCCCAGCATTTT
TRBD2	TRBJ2-1	.	TRBV7-3	15	CASSSRASGIDEQFF	TGTGCCAGCAGCTCAAGGGCTAGCGGGATCGATGAGCAGTTCTTC
.	TRBJ1-3	once	TRBV19	15	CASSIDGTSGNTIYF	TGTGCCAGTAGTATAGACGGGACATCTGGAAACACCATATATTTT
.	TRBJ1-5	.	TRBV7-8	15	CASSLVGGGNQPQHF	TGTGCCAGCAGCTTAGTTGGGGGCGGTAATCAGCCCCAGCATTTT
TRBD2	TRBJ2-3	.	TRBV18	16	CASSAVLAGGTDTQYF	TGTGCCAGCTCAGCTGTACTAGCGGGAGGAACAGATACGCAGTATTTT
TRBD1	TRBJ1-6	once	TRBV6-2/TRBV6-3	17	CASSYGNRGLQNSPLHF	TGTGCCAGCAGTTACGGGAACAGGGGGCTTCAGAATTCACCCCTCCACTTT
TRBD2	TRBJ2-7	.	TRBV28	15	CASSLRGDSLGEQYF	TGTGCCAGCAGTTTACGGGGGGACTCCCTAGGAGAGCAGTACTTC
.	TRBJ2-7	.	TRBV29-1	13	CSVGRSSFYEQYF	TGCAGCGTTGGGCGGAGCTCCTTCTACGAGCAGTACTTC
.	TRBJ1-2	.	TRBV19	13	CASSIGTARGYTF	TGTGCCAGTAGTATAGGGACAGCGCGTGGCTACACCTTC
TRBD1	TRBJ2-7	.	TRBV5-6	16	CASSLPSGTESYEQYF	TGTGCCAGCAGCTTGCCCTCCGGGACAGAGAGCTACGAGCAGTACTTC
TRBD2	TRBJ2-3	.	TRBV7-9	16	CASSLTSGGITDTQYF	TGTGCCAGCAGCCTCACTAGCGGGGGAATCACAGATACGCAGTATTTT
.	TRBJ1-4	once	TRBV6-6	14	CASSRDLTNEKLFF	TGTGCCAGCAGCAGGGACTTAACTAATGAAAAACTGTTTTTT